The sequence of this T cell receptor beta chain was determined in a study of blood T cell repertoires in COVID-19. Authors' data handling: Amplification of reference gene primers provided the estimated nucleated cell counts. The repertoire was sequenced with immunoSEQ multiplex PCR; TCRdb's copy has only in-frame clones and lacks some. Clone size and V and J calls were adopted from that table, with D and trimming inferred from the DNA. The table includes 140,000 to 150,000 clones, about 85% detected once. Donors were grouped by their self-reported clinical history. The ends were cut back, 1 base at V and 5 bases at J, with 11 bases in the middle. Germline CDR1 reads LNHDA; CDR2 reads SQIVND (reference sequence). The CDR3 runs 14 residues.

J is TRBJ1-1 and V is TRBV19; tentatively, D is TRBD1 (5 bases). Sequencing was carried out using PBMCs or T cells enriched from blood (not recorded which). The sequence was collected from a woman in her 40s who had recovered from COVID-19. As DNA, the CDR3 is TGTGCCAGTAGTATAGCCAAGGGGCGGACTGAAGCTTTCTTT. Translated, it gives CASSIAKGRTEAFF.